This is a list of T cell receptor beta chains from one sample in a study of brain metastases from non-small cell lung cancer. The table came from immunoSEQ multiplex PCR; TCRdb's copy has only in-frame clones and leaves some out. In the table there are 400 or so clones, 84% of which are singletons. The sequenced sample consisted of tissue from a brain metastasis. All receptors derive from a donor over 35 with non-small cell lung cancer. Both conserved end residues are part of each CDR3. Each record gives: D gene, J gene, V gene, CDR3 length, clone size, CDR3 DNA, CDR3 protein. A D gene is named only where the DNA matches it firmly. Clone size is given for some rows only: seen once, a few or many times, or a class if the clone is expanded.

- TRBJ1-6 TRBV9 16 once TGTGCCAGCAGCCCGAGCTCAGGCGGAGGTAATTCACCCCTCCACTTT CASSPSSGGGNSPLHF
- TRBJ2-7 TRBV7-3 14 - TGTGCCAGCAGCTTATTATCCGGGCCCTACGAGCAGTACTTC CASSLLSGPYEQYF
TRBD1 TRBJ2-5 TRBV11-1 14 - TGTGCCAGCAGCTCCCCACAGGGGACAGAGACCCAGTACTTC CASSSPQGTETQYF
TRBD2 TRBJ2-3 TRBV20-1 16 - TGCAGTGCTAGTTATTTGACTAGCGGAGGCACAGATACGCAGTATTTT CSASYLTSGGTDTQYF
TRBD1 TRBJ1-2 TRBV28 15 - TGTGCCAGCAGCCGACCGGGACAGGGACATTATGGCTACACCTTC CASSRPGQGHYGYTF
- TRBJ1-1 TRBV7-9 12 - TGTGCCAGTCAGGATGGTGATACTGAAGCTTTCTTT CASQDGDTEAFF
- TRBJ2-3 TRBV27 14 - TGTGCCAGCAGTTTTGCGGACACCGAGAGTACGCAGTATTTT CASSFADTESTQYF
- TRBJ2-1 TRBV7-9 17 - TGTGCCAGCAGCGTGGGGGGCGGGAGAGCCCGCTACAATGAGCAGTTCTTC CASSVGGGRARYNEQFF
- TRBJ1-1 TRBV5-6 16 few TGTGCCAGCAGCCACCACCCAACAGGGATGAACACTGAAGCTTTCTTT CASSHHPTGMNTEAFF
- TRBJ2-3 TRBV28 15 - TGTGCCAGCACCGATAGCGACACTAGCACAGATACGCAGTATTTT CASTDSDTSTDTQYF
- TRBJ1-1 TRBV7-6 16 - TGTGCCAGCAGCTCTCAGGGCCGACTCATGAACACTGAAGCTTTCTTT CASSSQGRLMNTEAFF
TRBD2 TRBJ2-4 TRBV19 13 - TGTGCCAGTAGTATAACCAGGGAGGGAATAAGCTACTTC CASSITREGISYF
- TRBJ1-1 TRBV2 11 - TGTGCCAGCAGTGAGGGCACTGAAGCTTTCTTT CASSEGTEAFF
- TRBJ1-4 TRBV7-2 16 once TGTGCCAGCAGCTTAAACCCTCTGGCAACTAATGAAAAACTGTTTTTT CASSLNPLATNEKLFF
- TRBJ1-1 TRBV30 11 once TGTGCCTGTAAAAGGGGCACTGAAGCTTTCTTT CACKRGTEAFF
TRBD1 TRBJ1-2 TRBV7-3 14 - TGTGCCAGCAGCTTAACCCAGGGGGCGCAAGGCTACACCTTC CASSLTQGAQGYTF
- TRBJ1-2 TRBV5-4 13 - TGTGCCAGCACCGACAGTACTAACTATGGCTACACCTTC CASTDSTNYGYTF
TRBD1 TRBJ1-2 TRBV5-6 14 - TGTGCCAGCAGCTTTCCGGACAGGGGGCCCGGCTACACCTTC CASSFPDRGPGYTF
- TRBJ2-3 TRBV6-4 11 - TGTGCCAGCGGGAATGCAGATACGCAGTATTTT CASGNADTQYF
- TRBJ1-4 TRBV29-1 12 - TGCAGCGTTGGGGAGGCGGCTGAAAAACTGTTTTTT CSVGEAAEKLFF
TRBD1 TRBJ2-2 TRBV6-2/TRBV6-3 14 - TGTGCCAGCAGTGGACAGGGGAGCACCGGGGAGCTGTTTTTT CASSGQGSTGELFF
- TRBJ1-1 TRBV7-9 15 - TGTGCCAGCAGCTTAGGCGGGGGGTTGGACACTGAAGCTTTCTTT CASSLGGGLDTEAFF
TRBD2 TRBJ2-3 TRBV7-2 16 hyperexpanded TGTGCCAGCAGCTGGCTGGGCGGGAGTCACACAGATACGCAGTATTTT CASSWLGGSHTDTQYF
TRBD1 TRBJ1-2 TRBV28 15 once TGTGCCAGCAGTTCCTTAGGACAGGGGAGCTATGGCTACACCTTC CASSSLGQGSYGYTF
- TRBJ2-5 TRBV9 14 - TGTGCCAGCAGCGAGACAGGGAGGGAGGCGACCCAGTACTTC CASSETGREATQYF
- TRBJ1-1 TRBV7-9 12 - TGTGCCAGCAGTCCAGGGTTCCCTGAAGCTTTCTTT CASSPGFPEAFF
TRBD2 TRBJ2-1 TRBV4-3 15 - TGCGCCAGCAGCCAACAGCTAGCGGGAGAAGGACACGGGTTCTTC CASSQQLAGEGHGFF
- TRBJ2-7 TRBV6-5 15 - TGTGCCAGCAGTCGAGAGGGCGGCGGGTCTAGCGTGGAGGACTTC CASSREGGGSSVEDF
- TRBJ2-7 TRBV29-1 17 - TGCAGCGTCCGAGAGGTTTATCCGGGACGCTTTATGGCCGAGCAGTACTTC CSVREVYPGRFMAEQYF
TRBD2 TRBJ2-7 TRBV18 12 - TGTGCCAGCTCGGCGGGAGGCTACGAGCAGTACTTC CASSAGGYEQYF
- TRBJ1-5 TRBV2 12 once TGTGCCAGCAGACACCGCGATCAGCCCCAGCATTTT CASRHRDQPQHF
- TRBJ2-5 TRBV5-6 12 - TGTGCCAGCAGCTTGAGGTCGGAGACCCAGTACTTC CASSLRSETQYF
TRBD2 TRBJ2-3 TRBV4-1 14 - TGCGCCAGCAGCCAAGGACTAGCGCAAGATACGCAGTATTTT CASSQGLAQDTQYF
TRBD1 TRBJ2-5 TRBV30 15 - TGTGCCTGGAGTAAGGGGACAGGGGTTCCAGAGACCCAGTACTTC CAWSKGTGVPETQYF
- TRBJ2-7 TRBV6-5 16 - TGTGCCAGCAGTTATTCGGACGTTACCGTCTCCTACGAGCAGTACTTC CASSYSDVTVSYEQYF
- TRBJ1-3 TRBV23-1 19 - TGCGCCAGCAGTCAAAGACCTGAGATGACAAGAGGGCCGGGAAACACCATATATTTT CASSQRPEMTRGPGNTIYF
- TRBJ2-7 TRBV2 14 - TGTGCCAGCAGTGAATCAGGGATCAACTACGAGCAGTACTTC CASSESGINYEQYF
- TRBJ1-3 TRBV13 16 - TGTGCCAGCAGCTTAGGCGAGGGCAGGGATACGAACACCATATATTTT CASSLGEGRDTNTIYF
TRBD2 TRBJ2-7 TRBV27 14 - TGTGCCAGCAGTCCCTTCCCCGGGGGGAACGAGCAGTACTTC CASSPFPGGNEQYF
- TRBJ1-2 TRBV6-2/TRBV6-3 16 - TGTGCCAGCAGTTATTTCGCTCTCGGGACAATCTATGGCTACACCTTC CASSYFALGTIYGYTF